The present T cell receptor beta chain was sequenced within a study of cytomegalovirus exposure and HLA in healthy donors. Study overall: Approximately 80 million unique TCRs, all from HLA-typed donors, were included in an early release of the data.

The PCR made use of 60 Vbeta and 13 Jbeta primers. Using immunoSEQ multiplex PCR, the repertoire was profiled, and TCRdb retains in-frame clones only, with some absent. Found here are 150,000 or so clones, around two thirds of them singletons; the top ten hold under 2.5%. Worth noting for this clone: Its target is not known. It is likely a read error, because the conserved phenylalanine at the end of the CDR3 is missing.

Study-level points and caveats: A later examination showed that TCR association rates differed by HLA locus, with DRB1 most and HLA-C fewest.

This TCR came from a woman aged 60-70 years in good health and CMV-seropositive. The sample consisted of PBMCs.

CDR3 nucleotides: TGTGCCAGCAGCTTGGCGACAGGGGGGGATGGCTACACCTCC. Its translation is CASSLATGGDGYTS. V usage is TRBV5-6 and J usage is TRBJ1-2, with TRBD1 identical over 9 bases. This CDR3 spans 14 amino acids. V lost 0 bases to trimming and J lost 6 bases; unmatched junction nucleotides: 3. From germline, CDR1 is SGHDT and CDR2 YYEEEE.